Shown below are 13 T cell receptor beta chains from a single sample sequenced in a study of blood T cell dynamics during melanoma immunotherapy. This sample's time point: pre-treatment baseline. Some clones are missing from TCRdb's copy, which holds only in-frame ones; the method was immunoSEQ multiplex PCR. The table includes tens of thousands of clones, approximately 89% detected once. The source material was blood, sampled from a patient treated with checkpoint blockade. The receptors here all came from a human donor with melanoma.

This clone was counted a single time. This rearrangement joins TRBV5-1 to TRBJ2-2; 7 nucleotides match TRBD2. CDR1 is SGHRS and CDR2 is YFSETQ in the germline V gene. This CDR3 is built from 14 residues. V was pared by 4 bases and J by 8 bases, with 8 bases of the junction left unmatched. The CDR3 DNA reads TGCGCCAGCAGCGATACGGGAGGTGTGGGGGAGCTGTTTTTT. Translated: CASSDTGGVGELFF.

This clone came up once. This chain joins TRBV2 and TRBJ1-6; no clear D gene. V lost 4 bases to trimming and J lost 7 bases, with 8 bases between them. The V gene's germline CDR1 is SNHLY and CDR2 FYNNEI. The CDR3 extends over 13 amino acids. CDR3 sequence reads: CASSGHDNSPLHF. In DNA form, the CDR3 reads TGTGCCAGCAGTGGACATGACAATTCACCCCTCCACTTT.

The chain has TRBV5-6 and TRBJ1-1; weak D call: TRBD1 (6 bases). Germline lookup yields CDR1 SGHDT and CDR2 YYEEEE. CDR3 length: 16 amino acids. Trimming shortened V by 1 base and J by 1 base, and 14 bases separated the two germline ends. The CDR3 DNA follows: TGTGCCAGCAGCTTGTTCGGGGGCTCTCAGAACACTGAAGCTTTCTTT. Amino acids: CASSLFGGSQNTEAFF.

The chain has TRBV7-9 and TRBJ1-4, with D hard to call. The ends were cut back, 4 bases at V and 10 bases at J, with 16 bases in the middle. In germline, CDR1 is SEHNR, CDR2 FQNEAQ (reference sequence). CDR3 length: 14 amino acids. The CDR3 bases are TGTGCCAGCAGCTCGTCGGGGTTAGGCGGAAAACTGTTTTTT. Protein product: CASSSSGLGGKLFF.

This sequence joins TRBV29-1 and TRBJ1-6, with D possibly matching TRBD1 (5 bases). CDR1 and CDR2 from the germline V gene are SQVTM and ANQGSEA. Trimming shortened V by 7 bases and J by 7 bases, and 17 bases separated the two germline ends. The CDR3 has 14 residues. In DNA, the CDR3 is TGCAGCGCCCTATCCGGGACGGCAAATTCACCCCTCCACTTT. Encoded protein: CSALSGTANSPLHF.

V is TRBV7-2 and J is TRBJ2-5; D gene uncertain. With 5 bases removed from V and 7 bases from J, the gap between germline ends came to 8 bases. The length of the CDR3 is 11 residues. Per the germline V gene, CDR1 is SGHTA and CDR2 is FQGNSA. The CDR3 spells CASSAPGTQYF. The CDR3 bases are TGTGCCAGCAGCGCACCGGGGACCCAGTACTTC.

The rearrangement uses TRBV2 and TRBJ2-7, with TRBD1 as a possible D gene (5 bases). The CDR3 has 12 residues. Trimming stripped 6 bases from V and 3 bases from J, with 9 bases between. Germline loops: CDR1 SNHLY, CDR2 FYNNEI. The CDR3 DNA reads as TGTGCCAGCAGCCCCAGGGTCTACGAGCAGTACTTC. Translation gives CASSPRVYEQYF.

The CDR3 reads CASSDWQGRYEQYF. The CDR3 region has the DNA TGTGCCAGCAGTGATTGGCAGGGGAGGTACGAGCAGTACTTC. V usage is TRBV2 and J usage is TRBJ2-5; D is tentatively TRBD1 or TRBD2 (6 bases each). The J call may be faulty, since TRBJ2-7 better matches the DNA end. Germline V gene sequence: CDR1 SNHLY, CDR2 FYNNEI. The CDR3 has 14 residues.

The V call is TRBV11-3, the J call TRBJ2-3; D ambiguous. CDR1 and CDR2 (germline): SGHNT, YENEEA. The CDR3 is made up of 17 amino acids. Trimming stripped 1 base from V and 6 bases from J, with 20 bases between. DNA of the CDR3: TGTGCCAGCAGCTTAGGGTTGAGCCCCGGCCTGCCGGATACGCAGTATTTT. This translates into CASSLGLSPGLPDTQYF.

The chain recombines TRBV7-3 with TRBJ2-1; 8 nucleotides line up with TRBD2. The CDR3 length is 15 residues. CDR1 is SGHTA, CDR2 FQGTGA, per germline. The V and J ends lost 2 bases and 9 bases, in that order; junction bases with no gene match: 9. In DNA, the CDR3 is TGTGCCAGCAGCTTATGGGCGGGAGGTTCGAGTGAGCAGTTCTTC. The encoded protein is CASSLWAGGSSEQFF.

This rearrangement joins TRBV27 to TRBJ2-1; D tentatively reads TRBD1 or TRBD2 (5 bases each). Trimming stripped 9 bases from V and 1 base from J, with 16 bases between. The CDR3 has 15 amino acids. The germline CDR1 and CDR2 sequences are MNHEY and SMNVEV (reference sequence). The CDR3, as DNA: TGTGCCAGTAACCTCCGGGGCCAATCCTACAATGAGCAGTTCTTC. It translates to CASNLRGQSYNEQFF.

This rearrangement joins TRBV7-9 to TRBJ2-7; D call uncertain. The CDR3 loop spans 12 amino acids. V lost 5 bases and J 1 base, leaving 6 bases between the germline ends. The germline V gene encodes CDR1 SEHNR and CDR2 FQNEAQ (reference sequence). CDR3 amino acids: CASSPLSYEQYF. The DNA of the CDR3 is TGTGCCAGCAGCCCCCTTTCCTACGAGCAGTACTTC.

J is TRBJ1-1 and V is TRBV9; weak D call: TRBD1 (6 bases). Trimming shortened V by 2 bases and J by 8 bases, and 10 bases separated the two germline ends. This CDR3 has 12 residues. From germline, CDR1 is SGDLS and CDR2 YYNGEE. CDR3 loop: CASSVGRGEAFF. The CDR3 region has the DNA TGTGCCAGCAGCGTGGGCAGGGGCGAAGCTTTCTTT.